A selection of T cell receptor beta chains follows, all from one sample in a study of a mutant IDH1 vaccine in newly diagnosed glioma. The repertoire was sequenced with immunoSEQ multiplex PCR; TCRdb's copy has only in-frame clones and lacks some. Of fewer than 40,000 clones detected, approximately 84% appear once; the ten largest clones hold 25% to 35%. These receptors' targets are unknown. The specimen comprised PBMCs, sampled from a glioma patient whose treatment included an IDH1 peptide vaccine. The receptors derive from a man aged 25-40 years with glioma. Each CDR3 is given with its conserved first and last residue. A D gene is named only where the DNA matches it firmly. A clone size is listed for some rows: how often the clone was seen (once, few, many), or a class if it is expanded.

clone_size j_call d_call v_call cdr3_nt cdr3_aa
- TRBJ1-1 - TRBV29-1 TGCAGCGTTGAATTGCAGGGTAAATCGGCTGAAGCTTTCTTT CSVELQGKSAEAFF
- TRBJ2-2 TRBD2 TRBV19 TGTGCCAGTAGTCTTTTGGCGGGAGAGGACACCGGGGAGCTGTTTTTT CASSLLAGEDTGELFF
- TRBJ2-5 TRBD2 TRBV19 TGTGCCAGTAGTATAGCGGCGGGAGGCGAGGAGACCCAGTACTTC CASSIAAGGEETQYF
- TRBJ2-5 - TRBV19 TGTGCCAGTAGTATAATGGACAGCAAAGAGACCCAGTACTTC CASSIMDSKETQYF
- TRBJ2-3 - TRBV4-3 TGCGCCAGCAGCCAAGATAAAGGGGCTGCAGATACGCAGTATTTT CASSQDKGAADTQYF
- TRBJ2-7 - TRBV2 TGTGCCACCGGGGTGGGCAACGAGCAGTACTTC CATGVGNEQYF
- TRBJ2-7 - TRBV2 TGTGCCAGCAGTGACTTCAGGGGCCACGAGCAGTACTTC CASSDFRGHEQYF
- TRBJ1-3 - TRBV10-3 TGTGCCATCAAATCAGAGGACTCTGGAAACACCATATATTTT CAIKSEDSGNTIYF
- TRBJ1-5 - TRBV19 TGTGCCAGTAGTATAGGTTTAGATCAGCCCCAGCATTTT CASSIGLDQPQHF
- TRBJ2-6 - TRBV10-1 TGCGCCAGCAGTGAGGATCAAACTGGGGCCAACGTCCTGACTTTC CASSEDQTGANVLTF
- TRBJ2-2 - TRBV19 TGTGCCAGTAGTATCTCATGGGAATTGGTCGGGGAGCTGTTTTTT CASSISWELVGELFF
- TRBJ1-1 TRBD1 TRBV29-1 TGCAGCTTTAGGGGGACCGGACAGGGGGAAGCTTTCTTT CSFRGTGQGEAFF
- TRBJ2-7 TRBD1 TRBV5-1 TGCGCCAGCAGCGTGGGACAGCCGGGGGAGCAGTACTTC CASSVGQPGEQYF
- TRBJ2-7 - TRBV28 TGTGCCAGCAGGGGATGGGGTGAGGACGAGCAGTACTTC CASRGWGEDEQYF
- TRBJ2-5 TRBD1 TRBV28 TGTGCCAGCAGTTTAAAGGGACAGGGGGCCCGGGAGACCCAGTACTTC CASSLKGQGARETQYF
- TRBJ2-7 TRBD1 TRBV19 TGTGCCAGTAGTGGGACAGGGGACGAGCAGTACTTC CASSGTGDEQYF
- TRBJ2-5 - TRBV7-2 TGTGCCAGCAGCCCCCGGAGGAACAGCTATCAAGAGACCCAGTACTTC CASSPRRNSYQETQYF
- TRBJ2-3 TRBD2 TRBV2 TGTGCCAGCAGTGCAATCCTAGCGGGAGGGGCAGATACGCAGTATTTT CASSAILAGGADTQYF
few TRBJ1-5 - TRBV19 TGTGCCAGTAAAGATCAAGGGGCCTTCAATCAGCCCCAGCATTTT CASKDQGAFNQPQHF
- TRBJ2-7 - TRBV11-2 TGTGCCAGCAGCTTATCAGGGACGGTCGACGAGCAGTACTTC CASSLSGTVDEQYF
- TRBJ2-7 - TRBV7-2 TGTGCCAGCAGCTTAGCTGTCGGACCTAGGAGCTCCTACGAGCAGTACTTC CASSLAVGPRSSYEQYF
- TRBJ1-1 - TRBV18 TGTGCCAGCTCACCGTCAAACACTGAAGCTTTCTTT CASSPSNTEAFF
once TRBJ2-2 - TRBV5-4 TGTGCCAGCAGCCCCATCCCGGGGGCGAACACCGGGGAGCTGTTTTTT CASSPIPGANTGELFF
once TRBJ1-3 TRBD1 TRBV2 TGTGCCAGCAGTGGACAGGGGATCTCTGGAAACACCATATATTTT CASSGQGISGNTIYF
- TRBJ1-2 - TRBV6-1 TGTGCCAGCAGTGAAGTGGTCTATGGCTACACCTTC CASSEVVYGYTF
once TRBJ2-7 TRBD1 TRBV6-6 TGTGCCAGCAGTTCCAGTACCGGGACAGGTCCCTACGAGCAGTACTTC CASSSSTGTGPYEQYF
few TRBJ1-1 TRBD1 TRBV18 TGTGCCAGCTCACCAACTGTAGACAGGGCGGGGGAAGCTTTCTTT CASSPTVDRAGEAFF
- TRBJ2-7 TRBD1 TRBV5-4 TGTTACCGCGGGACAGGGGTTAGCTCCTACGAGCAGTACTTC CYRGTGVSSYEQYF
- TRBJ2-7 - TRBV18 TGTGCCAGCTCACCGGGGACGGATTATGCCCGCTACGAGCAGTACTTC CASSPGTDYARYEQYF
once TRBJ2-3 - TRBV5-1 TGCGCCAGCAGCTCCCGGGAGTCGGGAGATACGCAGTATTTT CASSSRESGDTQYF
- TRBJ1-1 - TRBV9 TGTGCCAGCAGCGTAGACCCCCGGGGGATGAGGGCTGAAGCTTTCTTT CASSVDPRGMRAEAFF
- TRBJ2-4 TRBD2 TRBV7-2 TGTGCCAGCAGCTACCGCCCTGGGTTAGCGGGGGGGCGTGGAAACATTCAGTACTTC CASSYRPGLAGGRGNIQYF
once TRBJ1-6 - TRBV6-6 TGTGCCAGCAGTTACAGTCCAGAACGCTCACCCCTCCACTTT CASSYSPERSPLHF
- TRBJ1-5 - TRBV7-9 TGTGCCAGCAGCTTTTCGGAGAATCAGCCCCAGCATTTT CASSFSENQPQHF
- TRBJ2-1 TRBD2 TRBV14 TGTGCCAGCAGCCAACGTAGCGGGAGGGCGGGTGAGCAGTTCTTC CASSQRSGRAGEQFF
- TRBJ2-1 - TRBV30 TGTGCCTGGAGTAGGCTAGCCAATGAGCAGTTCTTC CAWSRLANEQFF
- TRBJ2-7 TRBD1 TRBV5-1 TGCGCCAGCAGCTGGACAGGGGGGAACGAGCAGTACTTC CASSWTGGNEQYF
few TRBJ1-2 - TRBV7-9 TGTGCCAGCAGCCCAGGGGTTGGCTACACCTTC CASSPGVGYTF
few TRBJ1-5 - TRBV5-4 TGTGCCAGCAGCTTCGGGGGCTTTAGCAATCAGCCCCAGCATTTT CASSFGGFSNQPQHF
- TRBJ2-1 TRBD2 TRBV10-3 TGTGCCATGGGGACTAGCGGGGCCCGCAAAGCCAATGAGCAGTTCTTC CAMGTSGARKANEQFF
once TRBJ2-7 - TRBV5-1 TGCGCCAGCAGCTTGACGTGGGGGAGCTCCTACGAGCAGTACTTC CASSLTWGSSYEQYF
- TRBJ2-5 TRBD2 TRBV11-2 TGTGCCAGCAGCTTTAGCGGGGGTCAAGAGACCCAGTACTTC CASSFSGGQETQYF
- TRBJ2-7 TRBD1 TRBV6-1 TGTGCCAGCAGTGGACAGGGGGCGTGGACCTACGAGCAGTACTTC CASSGQGAWTYEQYF
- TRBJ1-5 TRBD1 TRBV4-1 TGCGCCAGCAGCCACTCCGGGACAGACTATCAGCCCCAGCATTTT CASSHSGTDYQPQHF
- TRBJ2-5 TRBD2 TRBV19 TGTGCCAGTAGTAGACCGGGACTAGCGGGGGGGCGGGAGACCCAGTACTTC CASSRPGLAGGRETQYF
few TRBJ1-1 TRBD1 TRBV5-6 TGTGCCAGCAACGGACAGGGATTTAAAGCTTTCTTT CASNGQGFKAFF
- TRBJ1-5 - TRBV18 TGTGCCAGCTCACCATCCAGCAATCAGCCCCAGCATTTT CASSPSSNQPQHF
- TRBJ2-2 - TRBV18 TGTGCCAGCTCACCACCGAGGGCCCCGAACACCGGGGAGCTGTTTTTT CASSPPRAPNTGELFF
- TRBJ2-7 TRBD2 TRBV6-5 TGTGCCAGCAGCAGACTAGCGGGAGCTCTCGAGCAGTACTTC CASSRLAGALEQYF
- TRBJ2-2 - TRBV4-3 TGCGCCAGCAGCCAAGATAGGGGGAGCACCGGGGAGCTGTTTTTT CASSQDRGSTGELFF
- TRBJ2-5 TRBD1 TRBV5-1 TGCGCCAGCAGCGCCCGAAGTGAGGGGGCGACACCTATCCAAGAGACCCAGTACTTC CASSARSEGATPIQETQYF
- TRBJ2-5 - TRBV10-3 TGTGCCATCAGGGATACAGGGCAAGAGACCCAGTACTTC CAIRDTGQETQYF
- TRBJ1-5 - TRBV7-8 TGTGCCAGCAGCCCGGGGGGCAATCAGCCCCAGCATTTT CASSPGGNQPQHF
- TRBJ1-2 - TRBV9 TGTGCCAGCAGCGAGGGTTATGGCTACACCTTC CASSEGYGYTF